This paragraph reports one T cell receptor (beta chain). These data come from a study of blood T cell repertoires in COVID-19. Across the study: Nucleic acid was either cDNA or gDNA, and it came from T cells, B-cell-depleted T cells, or PBMCs.

Profiling relied on immunoSEQ multiplex PCR, and the TCRdb table lists in-frame clones only, not all of them. There are some 240,000 clones in the sample; 80% to 85% occur only once, and roughly 3.6% lies in the top ten. The CDR3 consists of 17 residues. Germline V CDR1 and CDR2: SNHLY, FYNNEI. J gave up 5 bases and V 4 bases, and 15 bases lay outside the gene matches. Individuals aged about 18 to 95 years were recruited from 24 US areas. Participants were placed into cohorts based on the clinical history they reported. The sequence derives from a man aged 50 or older who had recovered from COVID-19. The sequenced sample was PBMCs or T cells enriched from blood (not recorded which). This chain links TRBV2 with TRBJ2-5, with 8 bases lining up with TRBD2. CDR3: CASSGRLAGQRGETQYF. CDR3 nucleotide sequence: TGTGCCAGCAGTGGACGGCTAGCGGGCCAGAGGGGGGAGACCCAGTACTTC.